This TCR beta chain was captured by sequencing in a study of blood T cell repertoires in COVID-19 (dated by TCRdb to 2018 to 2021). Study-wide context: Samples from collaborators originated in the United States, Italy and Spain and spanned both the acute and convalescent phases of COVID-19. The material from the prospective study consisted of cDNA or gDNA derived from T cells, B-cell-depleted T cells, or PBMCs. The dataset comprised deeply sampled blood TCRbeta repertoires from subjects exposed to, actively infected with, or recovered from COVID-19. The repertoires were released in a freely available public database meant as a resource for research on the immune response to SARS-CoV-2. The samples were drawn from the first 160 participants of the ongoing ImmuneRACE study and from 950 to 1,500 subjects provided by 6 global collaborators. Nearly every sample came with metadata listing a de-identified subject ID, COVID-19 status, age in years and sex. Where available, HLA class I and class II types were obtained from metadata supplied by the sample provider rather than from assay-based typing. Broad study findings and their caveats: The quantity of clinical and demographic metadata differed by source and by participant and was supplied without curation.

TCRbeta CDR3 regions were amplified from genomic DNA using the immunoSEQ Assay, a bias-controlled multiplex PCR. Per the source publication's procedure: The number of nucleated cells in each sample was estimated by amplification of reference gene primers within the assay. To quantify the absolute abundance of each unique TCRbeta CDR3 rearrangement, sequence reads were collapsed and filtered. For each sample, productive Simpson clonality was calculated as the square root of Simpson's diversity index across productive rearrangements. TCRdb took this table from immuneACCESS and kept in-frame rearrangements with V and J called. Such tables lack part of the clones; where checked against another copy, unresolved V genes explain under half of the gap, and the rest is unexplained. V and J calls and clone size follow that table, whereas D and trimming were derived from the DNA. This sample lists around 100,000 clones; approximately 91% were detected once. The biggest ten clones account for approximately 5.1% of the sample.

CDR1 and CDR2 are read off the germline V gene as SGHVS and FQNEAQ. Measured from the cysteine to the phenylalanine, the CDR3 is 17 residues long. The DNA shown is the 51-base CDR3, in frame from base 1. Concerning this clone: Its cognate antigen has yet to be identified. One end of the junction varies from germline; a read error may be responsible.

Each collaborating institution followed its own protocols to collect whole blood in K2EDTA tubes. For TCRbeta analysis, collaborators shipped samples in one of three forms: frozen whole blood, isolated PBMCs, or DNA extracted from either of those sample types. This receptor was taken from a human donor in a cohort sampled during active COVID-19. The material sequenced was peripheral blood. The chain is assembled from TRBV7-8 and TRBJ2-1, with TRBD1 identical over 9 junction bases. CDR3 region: CASSPGTGRTLSKREVF. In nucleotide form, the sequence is TGTGCCAGCAGCCCGGGGACAGGGCGAACGTTATCAAAACGGGAGGTCTTC.